The 2 T cell receptor beta chains given below trace back to one sample, sequenced in a study of T cell repertoires in cytomegalovirus infection. MiXCR was run by TCRdb on the reads, yielding one entry per CDR3 protein. The sample has tens of thousands of distinct CDR3 sequences; roughly 20% are singletons. For these TCRs, the target antigens are not known. This sample comprised CD8+ T cells from cultured PBMCs, obtained from culture after CMV antigen stimulation. The source of these receptors is a human donor in good health (CMV status not recorded). Some clones in this sample may be carry-over from other donors' samples.

This clonotype was detected a few times. This rearrangement joins TRBV7-2 to TRBJ2-3, with D possibly matching TRBD2 (6 bases). Trimming took off 7 bases at V and 5 bases at J, with 16 bases between the two ends. The germline V gene has CDR1 SGHTA and CDR2 FQGNSA. The CDR3 covers 14 residues. CDR3 sequence: CASTATRSRDTQYF. CDR3 nucleotide sequence: TGTGCCAGCACCGCGACTAGATCAAGAGATACGCAGTATTTT.

The V and J genes are TRBV7-6 and TRBJ1-4; no definite D call. CDR3 length: 16 residues. Germline-derived CDR1 and CDR2 are SGHVS and FNYEAQ. The ends were cut back, 1 base at V and 6 bases at J, with 15 bases in the middle. CDR3 residues: CASSLEVAAAHEKLFF. Written as DNA, the CDR3 is TGTGCCAGCAGCTTAGAAGTAGCAGCTGCCCATGAAAAACTGTTTTTT.